This T cell receptor beta chain comes out of a study of blood T cell repertoires in COVID-19. This CDR3 contains 17 residues. With 0 bases clipped from V and 3 bases from J, the junction kept 10 bases outside the gene matches. Germline V gene sequence: CDR1 MNHEY, CDR2 SMNVEV (reference sequence). Libraries were prepared by immunoSEQ multiplex PCR; TCRdb keeps only in-frame clonotypes and omits some of them. The sample includes some 260,000 clones, roughly 90% of them seen just once. The chain carries TRBV27 and TRBJ2-5; 7 bases align to TRBD2. This clonotype was obtained from a human donor in a cohort sampled during active COVID-19. The specimen sequenced was peripheral blood. This chain's CDR3 is CASSLSGTTLPKETQYF. Here the CDR3 DNA reads TGTGCCAGCAGTTTATCGGGGACTACCCTACCCAAAGAGACCCAGTACTTC.